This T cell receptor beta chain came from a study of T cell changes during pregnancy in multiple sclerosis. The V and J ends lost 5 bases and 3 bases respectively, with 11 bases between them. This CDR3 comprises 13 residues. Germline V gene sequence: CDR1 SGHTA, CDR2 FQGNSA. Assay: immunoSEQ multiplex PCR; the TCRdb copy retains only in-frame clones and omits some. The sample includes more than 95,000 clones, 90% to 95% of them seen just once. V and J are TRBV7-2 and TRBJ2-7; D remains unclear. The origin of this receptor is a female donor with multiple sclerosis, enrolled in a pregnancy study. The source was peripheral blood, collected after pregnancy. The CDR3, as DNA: TGTGCCAGCAGCGTAACATACTACTACGAGCAGTACTTC. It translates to CASSVTYYYEQYF.